The following is a TCR beta chain sequence with its context. Random-hexamer reverse transcription was applied to roughly 0.5 to 1 ug RNA. An immunoSEQ multiplex PCR generated amplified TCR beta CDR3 products spanning 54 Vbeta and 13 Jbeta. From the immunoSEQ multiplex PCR reads, TCRdb called clonotypes with MiXCR, one entry per CDR3 protein. The sample comprises 200,000 or so distinct CDR3 sequences, approximately 94% of which are singletons, and around 0.09% rests with the top ten. Per germline, CDR1 KGHSH and CDR2 LQKENI. Trimming shortened V by 2 bases and J by 10 bases, and 12 bases separated the two germline ends. The CDR3 covers 13 residues. The data are from a study of CD8 T cells in Susac syndrome. While CD8+ and CD4+ T cells were isolated negatively, TEMRA cells were enriched by FACS.

Input material: CD4+ T cells from PBMCs. This receptor was taken from a human donor with multiple sclerosis. This chain connects TRBV18 to TRBJ1-5; D ambiguous. DNA for the CDR3: TGTGCCAGCTCACCATCAGCGTTCGAACCCCAGCATTTT. Encoded protein: CASSPSAFEPQHF.